The rows below give T cell receptor beta chains drawn from one sample of a study of blood T cell repertoires in COVID-19. TCRdb's table, derived via immunoSEQ multiplex PCR, lists solely in-frame clones and lacks some. The sample lists about 74,000 clones; about nine tenths were seen once. The sequenced material came from peripheral blood. These receptors originate from a human donor in a cohort sampled during active COVID-19. Both conserved end residues are part of each CDR3. D genes are given only for firm matches. Clone size is stated in some rows and not others, as once, few, many or a class when expanded.

>TRBJ2-2|15|TRBV18|NA|NA
CASSPRRPNTGELFF
TGTGCCAGCTCACCACGCAGGCCCAACACCGGGGAGCTGTTTTTT
>TRBJ2-2|14|TRBV7-2|NA|NA
CASSLGGEGGELFF
TGTGCCAGCAGCTTAGGGGGTGAGGGCGGGGAGCTGTTTTTT
>TRBJ2-3|17|TRBV9|once|TRBD2
CASSVVASGSYTDTQYF
TGTGCCAGCAGCGTAGTGGCTAGCGGGAGTTACACAGATACGCAGTATTTT
>TRBJ1-2|13|TRBV2|NA|NA
CASSVRMADGYTF
TGTGCCAGCAGTGTGAGGATGGCAGATGGCTACACCTTC
>TRBJ2-1|16|TRBV18|NA|NA
CASSPWTDRDYNEQFF
TGTGCCAGCTCACCTTGGACTGACCGGGACTACAATGAGCAGTTCTTC
>TRBJ2-7|18|TRBV19|NA|TRBD1
CASSTSSASTGVPYEQYF
TGTGCCAGTAGTACATCTTCCGCTTCTACAGGGGTGCCCTACGAGCAGTACTTC
>TRBJ2-2|15|TRBV6-5|NA|TRBD2
CASSNRGRGTGELFF
TGTGCCAGCAGCAACAGAGGGAGGGGCACCGGGGAGCTGTTTTTT
>TRBJ2-7|17|TRBV27|NA|TRBD1
CASSLEGFGTGVGEQYF
TGTGCCAGCAGTTTAGAAGGTTTCGGCACAGGGGTCGGCGAGCAGTACTTC
>TRBJ2-3|16|TRBV19|NA|TRBD1
CASRPHRGQYTDTQYF
TGTGCCAGTAGACCTCACAGGGGGCAATACACAGATACGCAGTATTTT
>TRBJ1-2|12|TRBV6-6|once|NA
CASSYDRHGYTF
TGTGCCAGCAGTTACGACAGGCACGGCTACACCTTC
>TRBJ1-2|18|TRBV7-9|NA|TRBD1
CASSLVPGQGEGDYGYTF
TGTGCCAGCAGCTTAGTTCCGGGACAGGGGGAGGGTGACTATGGCTACACCTTC
>TRBJ2-7|16|TRBV7-8|NA|TRBD1
CASSLARDRGTYEQYF
TGTGCCAGCAGCTTAGCGCGGGACAGGGGCACCTACGAGCAGTACTTC
>TRBJ1-2|13|TRBV28|once|NA
CASRFTRQDGYTF
TGTGCCAGCAGGTTCACCAGACAGGATGGCTACACCTTC
>TRBJ1-6|15|TRBV27|NA|TRBD1
CASSFRDRDNSPLHF
TGTGCCAGCAGTTTCCGGGACAGGGATAATTCACCCCTCCACTTT
>TRBJ2-2|21|TRBV27|once|TRBD1
CASTLVGDRGSPSKGSGELFF
TGTGCCAGCACCCTGGTGGGGGACAGGGGTTCCCCTAGTAAGGGTTCCGGGGAGCTGTTTTTT